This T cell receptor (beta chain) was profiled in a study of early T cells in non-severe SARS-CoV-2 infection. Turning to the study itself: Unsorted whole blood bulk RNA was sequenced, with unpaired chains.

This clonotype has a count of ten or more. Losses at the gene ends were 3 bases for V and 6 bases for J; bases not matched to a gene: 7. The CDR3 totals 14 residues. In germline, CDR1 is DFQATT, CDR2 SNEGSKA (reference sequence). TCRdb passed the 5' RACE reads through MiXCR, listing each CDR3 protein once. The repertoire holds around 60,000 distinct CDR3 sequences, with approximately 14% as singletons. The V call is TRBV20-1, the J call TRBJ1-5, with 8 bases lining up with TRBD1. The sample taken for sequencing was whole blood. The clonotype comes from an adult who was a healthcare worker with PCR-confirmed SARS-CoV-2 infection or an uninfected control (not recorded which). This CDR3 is CSASQGASGQPQHF. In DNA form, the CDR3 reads TGCAGTGCTAGTCAGGGGGCTTCGGGTCAGCCCCAGCATTTT.